This T cell receptor beta chain was sequenced in a study of blood T cell repertoires in COVID-19. Turning to the study itself: Acute and convalescent COVID-19 specimens originated in the United States, Italy and Spain. From T cells, B-cell-depleted T cells, or PBMCs came the material, which was cDNA or gDNA.

J was trimmed by 5 bases and V by 5 bases; bases with no gene match: 13. This CDR3 has 17 residues. Germline CDR1 reads SGHTA; CDR2 reads FQGTGA. Generated by immunoSEQ multiplex PCR, the TCRdb table keeps only in-frame clones and is missing some. The table lists tens of thousands of clones, 85% to 95% of them singletons, with 3.1% in the top ten. The material sequenced was peripheral blood. The TCR originated in a man aged 50 to 59 with acute or convalescent COVID-19. This sequence joins TRBV7-3 and TRBJ2-5; 11 nucleotides align to TRBD1. The CDR3 here is CASSPQRPGQGDETQYF. The CDR3 nucleotides read TGTGCCAGCAGCCCTCAACGACCGGGACAGGGGGACGAGACCCAGTACTTC.